This T cell receptor (beta chain) was documented in a study of tumor and adjacent non-tumor tissue in lung cancer. Study-wide context: Histology: under 15 adenocarcinoma, a couple of squamous cell carcinoma, 1 small cell lung cancer.

The template was RNA from unsorted bulk tissue. This non-tumor lung sample came from over 3 cm beyond the tumor edge. Between August and November 2014, newly diagnosed, chemotherapy-naive lung cancer patients underwent thoracic surgery in China. This CDR3 region has 14 residues. The germline V gene has CDR1 MNHEY and CDR2 SVGAGI. The V end was cut by 10 bases, the J end by 10 bases, with 25 bases between. On this clonotype itself: Its target is unknown.

A modified ARM-PCR protocol with three rounds of nested PCR amplified TCRbeta. TCRdb re-analysed the multiplex PCR reads in MiXCR, keeping a single row per CDR3 protein. The data show approximately 79,000 distinct CDR3 sequences, 76% seen once. Points from the study as a whole: Normal lung showed higher cumulative top 100 clone frequency than tumor. Compared with tumor, normal lung showed significantly lower TCR diversity.

The chain carries TRBV6-5 and TRBJ1-2; D unclear. The sample consisted of distant non-tumor lung tissue. This TCR derives from a man in his 70s with non-small cell lung cancer. The CDR3 spells CATLRTSTNYDYTF. CDR3 in DNA: TGTGCCACTCTGAGGACCTCTACTAACTACGACTACACCTTC.